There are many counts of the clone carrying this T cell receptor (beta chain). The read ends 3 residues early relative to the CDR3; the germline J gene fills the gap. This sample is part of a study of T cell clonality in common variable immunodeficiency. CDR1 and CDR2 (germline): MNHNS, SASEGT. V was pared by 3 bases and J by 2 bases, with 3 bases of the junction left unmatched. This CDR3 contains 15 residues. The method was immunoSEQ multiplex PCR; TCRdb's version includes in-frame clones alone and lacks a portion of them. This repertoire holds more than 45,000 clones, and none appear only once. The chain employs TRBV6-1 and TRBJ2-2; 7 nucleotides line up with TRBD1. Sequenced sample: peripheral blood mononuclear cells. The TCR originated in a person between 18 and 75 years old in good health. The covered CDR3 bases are TGTGCCAGCAGTGAGAGAGGGGGCAACACCGGGGAG. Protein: CASSERGGNTGE. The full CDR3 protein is CASSERGGNTGELFF.